This T cell receptor beta chain was identified during a study of post-analysis software for immune sequencing data. On the study more broadly: Several disease courses (relapsing-remitting, secondary progressive and progressive-relapsing) of multiple sclerosis were included. The study, taken as a whole, reports: The authors found that F measure strongly co-clustered same-batch samples. Five TRBV segments occurring more often in patients than controls included TRBV5-6, TRBV5-1 and TRBV20-1. Controls' normalized Chao1 diversity significantly exceeded that of multiple sclerosis patients.

Prepared libraries of TCR beta cDNA carried unique molecular identifiers. Between about 1 and 10 million T cells gave rise to hundreds of thousands of cDNA molecules. One entry per CDR3 protein, called by TCRdb with MiXCR from the PCR reads. The data contain some 700,000 distinct CDR3 sequences, roughly three fifths of them singletons. As for this clonotype: As yet, its antigen is unknown.

Looked up from germline, CDR1 is LGHDT and CDR2 is YNNKEL (reference sequence). V gave up 0 bases and J gave up 2 bases, with 8 bases separating them. This CDR3 has 14 residues. The chain couples TRBV3-1 to TRBJ2-7; D not certain. The sequencing input was blood. The sequence derives from a girl aged 2-10 years with multiple sclerosis. For the CDR3, the DNA is TGTGCCAGCAGCCAAGAGGCAGTTACCTACGAGCAGTACTTC. Translating gives CASSQEAVTYEQYF.